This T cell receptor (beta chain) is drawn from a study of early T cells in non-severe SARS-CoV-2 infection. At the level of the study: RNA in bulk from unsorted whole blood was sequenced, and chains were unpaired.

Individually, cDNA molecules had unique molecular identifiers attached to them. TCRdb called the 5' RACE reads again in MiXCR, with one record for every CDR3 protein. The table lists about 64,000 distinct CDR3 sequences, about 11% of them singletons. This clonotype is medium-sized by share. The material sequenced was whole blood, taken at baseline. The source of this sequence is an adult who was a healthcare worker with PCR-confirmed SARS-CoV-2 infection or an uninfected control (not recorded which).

The CDR3 spells CASTSLAGDLWNEQFF. DNA of the CDR3: TGCGCCAGCACCTCACTAGCGGGGGATCTTTGGAATGAGCAGTTCTTC. The chain recombines TRBV5-1 with TRBJ2-1; 11 bases map to TRBD2. This CDR3 region has 16 residues. V trimming: 6 bases; J trimming: 7 bases; junction bases outside the gene matches: 12. The germline CDR1 and CDR2 sequences are SGHRS and YFSETQ.